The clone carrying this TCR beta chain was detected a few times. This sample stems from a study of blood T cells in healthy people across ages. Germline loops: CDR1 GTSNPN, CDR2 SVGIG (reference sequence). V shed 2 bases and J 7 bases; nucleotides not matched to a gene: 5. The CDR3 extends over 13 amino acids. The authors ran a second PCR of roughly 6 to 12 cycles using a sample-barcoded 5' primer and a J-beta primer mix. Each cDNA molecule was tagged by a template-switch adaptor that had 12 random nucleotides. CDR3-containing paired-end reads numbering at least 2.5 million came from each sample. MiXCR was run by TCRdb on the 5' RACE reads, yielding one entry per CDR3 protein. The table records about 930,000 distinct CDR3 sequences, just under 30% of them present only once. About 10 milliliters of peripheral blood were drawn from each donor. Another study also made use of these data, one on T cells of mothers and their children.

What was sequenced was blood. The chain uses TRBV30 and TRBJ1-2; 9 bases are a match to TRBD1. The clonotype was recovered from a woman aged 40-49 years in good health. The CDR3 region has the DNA TGTGCCTGGAGTAAACAGGGGGCTACTGGCTACACCTTC. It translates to CAWSKQGATGYTF.